What follows is one T cell receptor beta chain and its context. Its antigen is unknown. This specimen comes from a study of T cells after yellow fever vaccination. The CDR3 length is 13 residues. The germline V gene encodes CDR1 LGHDT and CDR2 YNNKEL (reference sequence). V lost 2 bases and J lost 7, with 11 bases in between. TCRdb recomputed calls from the 5' RACE reads with MiXCR, one row per CDR3 protein. The table lists 360,000 or so distinct CDR3 sequences, around a tenth of them singletons. Overall study findings and caveats: A weaker secondary response peaked on day 5, the primary on day 15. Most primary-vaccination clones recurred post-booster (just under 98% CD4, over 70% CD8).

V and J are TRBV3-1 and TRBJ1-2; D not resolved. The clonotype comes from a man aged 18 to 30 who received the YFV17D yellow fever vaccine. Sample: PBMCs, taken on the day of the first yellow fever vaccination. The CDR3 sequence: CASSQYGERGYTF. The CDR3 DNA reads TGTGCCAGCAGCCAATACGGGGAGCGTGGCTACACCTTC.